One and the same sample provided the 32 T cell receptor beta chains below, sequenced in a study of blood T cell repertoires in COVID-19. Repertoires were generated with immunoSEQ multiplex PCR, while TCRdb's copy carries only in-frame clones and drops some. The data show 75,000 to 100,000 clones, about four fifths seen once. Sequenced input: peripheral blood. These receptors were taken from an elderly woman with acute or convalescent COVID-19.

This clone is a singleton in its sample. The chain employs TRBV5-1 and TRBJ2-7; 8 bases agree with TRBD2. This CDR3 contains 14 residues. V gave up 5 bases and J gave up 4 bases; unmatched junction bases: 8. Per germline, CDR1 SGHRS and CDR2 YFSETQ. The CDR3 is CASSSGTRGYEQYF. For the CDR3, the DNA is TGCGCCAGCAGTTCCGGGACTAGAGGTTACGAGCAGTACTTC.

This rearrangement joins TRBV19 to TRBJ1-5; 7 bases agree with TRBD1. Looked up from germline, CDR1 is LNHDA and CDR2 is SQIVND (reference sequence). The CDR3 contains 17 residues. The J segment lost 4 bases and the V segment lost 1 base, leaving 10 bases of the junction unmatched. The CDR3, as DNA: TGTGCCAGTAGTATAGTAGGGGGCGCGGGGAATAATCAGCCCCAGCATTTT. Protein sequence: CASSIVGGAGNNQPQHF.

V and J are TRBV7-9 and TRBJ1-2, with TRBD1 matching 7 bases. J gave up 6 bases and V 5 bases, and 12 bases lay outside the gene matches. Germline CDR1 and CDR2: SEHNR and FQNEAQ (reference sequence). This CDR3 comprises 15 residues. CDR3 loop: CASSKGTVLSDGYTF. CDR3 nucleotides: TGTGCCAGCAGCAAAGGGACAGTTCTAAGTGATGGCTACACCTTC.

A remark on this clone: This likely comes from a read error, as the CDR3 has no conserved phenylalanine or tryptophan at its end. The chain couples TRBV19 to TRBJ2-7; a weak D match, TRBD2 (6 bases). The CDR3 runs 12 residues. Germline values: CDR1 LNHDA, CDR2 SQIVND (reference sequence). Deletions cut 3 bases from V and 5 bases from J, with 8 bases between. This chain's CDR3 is CASSIWGDEQYL. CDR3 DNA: TGTGCCAGTAGTATTTGGGGGGACGAGCAGTACCTC.

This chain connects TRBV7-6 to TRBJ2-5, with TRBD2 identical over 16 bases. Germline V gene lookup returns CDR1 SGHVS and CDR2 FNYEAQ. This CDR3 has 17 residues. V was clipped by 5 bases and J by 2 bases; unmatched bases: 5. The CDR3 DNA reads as TGTGCCAGCAGCCCGGGGACTAGCGGGGGGGTACAAGAGACCCAGTACTTC. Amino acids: CASSPGTSGGVQETQYF.

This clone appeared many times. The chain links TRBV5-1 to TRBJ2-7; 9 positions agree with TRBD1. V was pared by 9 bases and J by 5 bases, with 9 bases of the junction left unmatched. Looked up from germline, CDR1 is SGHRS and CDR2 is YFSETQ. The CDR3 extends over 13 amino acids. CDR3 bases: TGCGCCACCAGTCGGACAGGGGAACACGAGCAGTACTTC. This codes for CATSRTGEHEQYF. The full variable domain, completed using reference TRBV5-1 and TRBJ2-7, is KAGVTQTPRYLIKTRGQQVTLSCSPISGHRSVSWYQQTPGQGLQFLFEYFSETQRNKGNFPGRFSGRQFSNSRSEMNVSTLELGDSALYLCATSRTGEHEQYFGPGTRLTVT.

CDR3 in amino acids: CASSLRGGYTF. CDR3 nucleotide sequence: TGTGCCAGTAGTCTCCGGGGGGGCTACACCTTC. The chain is built from TRBV19 and TRBJ1-2; the D gene is possibly TRBD1 (5 bases). Trimming removed 5 bases from V and 8 bases from J, with 9 bases in between. The CDR3 covers 11 residues. Germline-derived CDR1 and CDR2 are LNHDA and SQIVND (reference sequence).

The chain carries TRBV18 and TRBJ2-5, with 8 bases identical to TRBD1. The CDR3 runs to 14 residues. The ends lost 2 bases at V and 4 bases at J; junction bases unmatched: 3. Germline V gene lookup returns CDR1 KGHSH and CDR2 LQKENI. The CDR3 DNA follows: TGTGCCAGCTCACCAAGGACAGGGAGAGAGACCCAGTACTTC. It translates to CASSPRTGRETQYF.

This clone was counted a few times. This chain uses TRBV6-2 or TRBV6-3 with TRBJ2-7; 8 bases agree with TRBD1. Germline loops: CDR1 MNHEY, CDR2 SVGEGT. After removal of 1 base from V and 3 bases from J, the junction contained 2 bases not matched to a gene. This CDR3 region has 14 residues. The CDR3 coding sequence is TGTGCCAGCAGTTACTGGACAGGGATCTACGAGCAGTACTTC. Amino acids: CASSYWTGIYEQYF.

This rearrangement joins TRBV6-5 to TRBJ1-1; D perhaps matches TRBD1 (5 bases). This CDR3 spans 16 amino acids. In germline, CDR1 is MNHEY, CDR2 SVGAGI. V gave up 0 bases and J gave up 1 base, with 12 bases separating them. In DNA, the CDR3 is TGTGCCAGCAGTTACTCGGGGCAGGGCACGAACACTGAAGCTTTCTTT. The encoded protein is CASSYSGQGTNTEAFF.

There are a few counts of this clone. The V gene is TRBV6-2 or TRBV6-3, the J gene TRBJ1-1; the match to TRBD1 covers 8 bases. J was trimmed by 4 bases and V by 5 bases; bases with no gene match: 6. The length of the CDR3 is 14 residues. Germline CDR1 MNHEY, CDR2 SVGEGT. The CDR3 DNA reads TGTGCCAGCAGTCCGACAGGGGTGAGCACTGAAGCTTTCTTT. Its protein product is CASSPTGVSTEAFF.

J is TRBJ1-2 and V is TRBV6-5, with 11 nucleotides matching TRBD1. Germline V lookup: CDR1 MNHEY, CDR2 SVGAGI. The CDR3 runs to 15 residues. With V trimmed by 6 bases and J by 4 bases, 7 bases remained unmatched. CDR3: CASSGTGGAGYGYTF. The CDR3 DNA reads TGTGCCAGCAGCGGGACAGGGGGGGCCGGCTATGGCTACACCTTC.

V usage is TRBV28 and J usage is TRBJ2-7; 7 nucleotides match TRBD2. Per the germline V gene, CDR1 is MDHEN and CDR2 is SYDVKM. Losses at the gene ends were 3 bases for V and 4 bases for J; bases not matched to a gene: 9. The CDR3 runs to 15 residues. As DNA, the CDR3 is TGTGCCAGCAGTTTTAGAGGGAGGGGAGGGTACGAGCAGTACTTC. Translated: CASSFRGRGGYEQYF.

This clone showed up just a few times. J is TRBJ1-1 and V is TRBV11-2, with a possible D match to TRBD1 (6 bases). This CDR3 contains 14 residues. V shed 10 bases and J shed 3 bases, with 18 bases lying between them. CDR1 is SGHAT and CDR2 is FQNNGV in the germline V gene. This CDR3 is CATKIGGGDTEAFF. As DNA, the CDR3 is TGTGCCACCAAGATAGGGGGGGGTGACACTGAAGCTTTCTTT.

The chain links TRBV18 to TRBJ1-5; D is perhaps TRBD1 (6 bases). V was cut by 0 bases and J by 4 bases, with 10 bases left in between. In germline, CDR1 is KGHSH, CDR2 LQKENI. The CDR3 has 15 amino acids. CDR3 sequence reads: CASSPPGQGNQPQHF. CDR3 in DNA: TGTGCCAGCTCACCACCGGGGCAGGGGAATCAGCCCCAGCATTTT. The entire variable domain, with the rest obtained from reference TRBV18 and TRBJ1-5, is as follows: NAGVMQNPRHLVRRRGQEARLRCSPMKGHSHVYWYRQLPEEGLKFMVYLQKENIIDESGMPKERFSAEFPKEGPSILRIQQVVRGDSAAYFCASSPPGQGNQPQHFGDGTRLSIL.

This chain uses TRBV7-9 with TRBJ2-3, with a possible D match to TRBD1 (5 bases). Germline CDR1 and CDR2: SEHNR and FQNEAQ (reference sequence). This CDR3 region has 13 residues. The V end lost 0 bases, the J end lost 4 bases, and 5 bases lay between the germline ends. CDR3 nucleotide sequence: TGTGCCAGCAGCTTAGCAGGGGCAGATACGCAGTATTTT. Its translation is CASSLAGADTQYF.

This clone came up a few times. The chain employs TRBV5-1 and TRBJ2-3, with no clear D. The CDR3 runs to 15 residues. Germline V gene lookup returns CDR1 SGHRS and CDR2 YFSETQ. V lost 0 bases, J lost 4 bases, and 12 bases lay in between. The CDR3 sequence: CASSLDPPPADTQYF. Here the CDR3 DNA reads TGCGCCAGCAGCTTGGATCCTCCCCCCGCAGATACGCAGTATTTT.

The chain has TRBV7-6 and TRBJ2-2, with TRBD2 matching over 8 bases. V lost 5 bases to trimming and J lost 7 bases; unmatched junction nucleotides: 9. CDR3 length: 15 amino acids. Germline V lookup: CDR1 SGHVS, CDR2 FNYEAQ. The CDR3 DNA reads TGTGCCAGCAGCCAAAAAGCGGGGGTGCTCGGGGAGCTGTTTTTT. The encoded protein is CASSQKAGVLGELFF.

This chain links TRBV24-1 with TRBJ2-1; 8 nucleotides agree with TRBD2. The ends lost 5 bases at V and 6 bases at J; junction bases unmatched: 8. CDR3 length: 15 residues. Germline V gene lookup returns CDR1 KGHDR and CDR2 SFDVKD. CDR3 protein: CATSAGGVRVNEQFF. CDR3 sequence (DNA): TGTGCCACCAGTGCGGGAGGGGTAAGGGTCAATGAGCAGTTCTTC.

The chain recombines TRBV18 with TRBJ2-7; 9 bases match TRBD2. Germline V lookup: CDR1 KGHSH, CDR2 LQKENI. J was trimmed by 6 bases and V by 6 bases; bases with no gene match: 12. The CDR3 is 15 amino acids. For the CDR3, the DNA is TGTGCCAGCTCGACTGGAGCGGGAGGCTTCGGCGAGCAGTACTTC. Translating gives CASSTGAGGFGEQYF.

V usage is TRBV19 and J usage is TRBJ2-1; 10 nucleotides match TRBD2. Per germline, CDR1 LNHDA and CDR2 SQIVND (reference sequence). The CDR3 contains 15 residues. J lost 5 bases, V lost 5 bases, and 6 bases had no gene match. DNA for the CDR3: TGTGCCAGTAGTGAGGGACTAGCGATTAACAATGAGCAGTTCTTC. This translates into CASSEGLAINNEQFF.

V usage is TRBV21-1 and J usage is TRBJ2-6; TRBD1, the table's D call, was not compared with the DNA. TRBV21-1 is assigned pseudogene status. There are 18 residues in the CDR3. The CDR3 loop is CASSKWGTIDSGANVLTF. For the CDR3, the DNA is TGTGCCAGCAGCAAATGGGGCACCATCGACTCTGGGGCCAACGTCCTGACTTTC.

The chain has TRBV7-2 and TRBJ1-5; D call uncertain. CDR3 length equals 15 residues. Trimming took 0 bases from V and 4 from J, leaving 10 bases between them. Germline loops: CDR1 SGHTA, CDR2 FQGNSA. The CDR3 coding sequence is TGTGCCAGCAGCTTAGCGCTACGGGGAAATCAGCCCCAGCATTTT. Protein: CASSLALRGNQPQHF.

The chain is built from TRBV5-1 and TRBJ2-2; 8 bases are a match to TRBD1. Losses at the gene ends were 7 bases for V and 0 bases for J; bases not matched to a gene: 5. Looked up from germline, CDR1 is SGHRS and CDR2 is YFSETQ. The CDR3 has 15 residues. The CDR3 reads CASQGGQANTGELFF. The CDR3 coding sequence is TGCGCCAGCCAGGGGGGACAGGCGAACACCGGGGAGCTGTTTTTT. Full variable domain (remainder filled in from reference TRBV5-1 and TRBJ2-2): KAGVTQTPRYLIKTRGQQVTLSCSPISGHRSVSWYQQTPGQGLQFLFEYFSETQRNKGNFPGRFSGRQFSNSRSEMNVSTLELGDSALYLCASQGGQANTGELFFGEGSRLTVL.

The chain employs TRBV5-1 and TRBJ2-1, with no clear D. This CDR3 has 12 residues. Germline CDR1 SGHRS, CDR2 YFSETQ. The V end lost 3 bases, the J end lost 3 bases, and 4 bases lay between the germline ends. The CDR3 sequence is CASSSGYNEQFF. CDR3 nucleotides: TGCGCCAGCAGCTCGGGCTACAATGAGCAGTTCTTC. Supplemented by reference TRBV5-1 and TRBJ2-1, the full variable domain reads KAGVTQTPRYLIKTRGQQVTLSCSPISGHRSVSWYQQTPGQGLQFLFEYFSETQRNKGNFPGRFSGRQFSNSRSEMNVSTLELGDSALYLCASSSGYNEQFFGPGTRLTVL.

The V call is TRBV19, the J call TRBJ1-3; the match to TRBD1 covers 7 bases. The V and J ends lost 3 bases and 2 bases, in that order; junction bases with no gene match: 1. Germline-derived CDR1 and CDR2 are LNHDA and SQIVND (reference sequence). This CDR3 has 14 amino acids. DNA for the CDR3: TGTGCCAGTAGTATTGGGACAGCTGGAAACACCATATATTTT. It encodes CASSIGTAGNTIYF.

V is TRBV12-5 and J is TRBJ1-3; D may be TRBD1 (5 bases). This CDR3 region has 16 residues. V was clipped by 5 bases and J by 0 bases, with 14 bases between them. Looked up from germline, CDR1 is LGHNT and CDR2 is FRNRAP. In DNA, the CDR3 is TGTGCTAGTGGTGTGGGACGGAGCTACTCTGGAAACACCATATATTTT. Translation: CASGVGRSYSGNTIYF.

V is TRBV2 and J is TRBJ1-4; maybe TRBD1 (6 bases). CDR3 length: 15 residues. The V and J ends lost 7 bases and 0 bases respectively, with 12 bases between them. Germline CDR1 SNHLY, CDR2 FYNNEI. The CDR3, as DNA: TGTGCCAGCATCGCAGGGGCCGCAACTAATGAAAAACTGTTTTTT. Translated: CASIAGAATNEKLFF.

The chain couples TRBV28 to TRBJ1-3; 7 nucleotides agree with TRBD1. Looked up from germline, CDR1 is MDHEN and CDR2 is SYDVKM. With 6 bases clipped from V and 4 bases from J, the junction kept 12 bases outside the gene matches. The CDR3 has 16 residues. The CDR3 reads CASRPSTGARGNTIYF. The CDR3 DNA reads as TGTGCCAGCAGACCCAGTACAGGGGCGAGGGGAAACACCATATATTTT.

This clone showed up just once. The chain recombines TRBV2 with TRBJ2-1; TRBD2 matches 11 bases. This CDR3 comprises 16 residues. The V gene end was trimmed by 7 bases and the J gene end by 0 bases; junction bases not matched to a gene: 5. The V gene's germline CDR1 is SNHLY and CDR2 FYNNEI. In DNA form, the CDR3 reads TGTGCCAGCAAACTTAGCGGGAGGGCCTCCTACAATGAGCAGTTCTTC. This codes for CASKLSGRASYNEQFF.

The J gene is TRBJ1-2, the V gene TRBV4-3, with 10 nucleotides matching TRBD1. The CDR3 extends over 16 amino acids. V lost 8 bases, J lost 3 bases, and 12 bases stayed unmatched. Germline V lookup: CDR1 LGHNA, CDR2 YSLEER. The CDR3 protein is CASQSDRGDGHYGYTF. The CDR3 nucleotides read TGCGCCAGCCAATCGGACAGGGGGGACGGGCACTATGGCTACACCTTC.

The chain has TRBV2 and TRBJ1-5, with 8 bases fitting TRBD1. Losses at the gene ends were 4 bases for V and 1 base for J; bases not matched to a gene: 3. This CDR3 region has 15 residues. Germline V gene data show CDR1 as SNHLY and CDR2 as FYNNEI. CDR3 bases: TGTGCCAGCAGTGTCCAGGGGGCAAGCAATCAGCCCCAGCATTTT. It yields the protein CASSVQGASNQPQHF.